The 31 T cell receptor beta chains below come from one sample, sequenced in a study of blood T cell repertoires in COVID-19. TCRdb's table, derived via immunoSEQ multiplex PCR, lists solely in-frame clones and lacks some. The sample holds 250,000 to 350,000 clones, approximately 90% seen once. The sample was peripheral blood. Receptors originate from a woman aged 50 to 65 with COVID-19, enrolled during active disease.

The CDR3: CASSGQANGELFF. The DNA of the CDR3 is TGTGCCAGCTCCGGACAGGCAAACGGGGAGCTGTTTTTT. The rearrangement uses TRBV12-3 or TRBV12-4 and TRBJ2-2; 7 bases line up with TRBD1. The CDR3 length is 13 residues. V lost 8 bases, J lost 7 bases, and 7 bases stayed unmatched.

The chain is built from TRBV6-2 or TRBV6-3 and TRBJ2-1, with 13 nucleotides matching TRBD2. This CDR3 is 14 amino acids long. J was trimmed by 10 bases and V by 4 bases; bases with no gene match: 4. The germline V gene has CDR1 MNHEY and CDR2 SVGEGT. CDR3 in amino acids: CASSWTSGRNEQFF. Written as DNA, the CDR3 is TGTGCCAGCAGTTGGACTAGCGGGAGAAACGAGCAGTTCTTC.

This clone was seen only once. This chain connects TRBV30 to TRBJ1-5; D gene unclear. Per germline, CDR1 GTSNPN and CDR2 SVGIG (reference sequence). This CDR3 is built from 14 residues. V lost 0 bases, J lost 7 bases, and 13 bases lay in between. This CDR3 is CAWSVGSWGQPQHF. The CDR3 DNA follows: TGTGCCTGGAGTGTAGGGAGTTGGGGACAGCCCCAGCATTTT.

This chain links TRBV7-9 with TRBJ1-4; unclear D gene. This CDR3 contains 17 residues. In germline, CDR1 is SEHNR, CDR2 FQNEAQ (reference sequence). V lost 4 bases and J lost 2, with 17 bases in between. The CDR3 loop is CASSWVGQAHTNEKLFF. The CDR3 DNA sequence: TGTGCCAGCAGCTGGGTTGGGCAGGCGCATACTAATGAAAAACTGTTTTTT.

This chain uses TRBV18 with TRBJ2-2; 8 bases line up with TRBD1. The CDR3 spans 16 residues. The junction had 9 bases not matched to a gene; V was cut back by 3 bases and J by 6 bases. Germline values: CDR1 KGHSH, CDR2 LQKENI. CDR3 DNA sequence: TGTGCCAGCTCACCCACTCCAGGGGGCGCAGCCGGGGAGCTGTTTTTT. This encodes CASSPTPGGAAGELFF.

The chain employs TRBV29-1 and TRBJ2-1; TRBD2 matches 9 bases. The ends lost 1 base at V and 0 bases at J; junction bases unmatched: 7. CDR1 and CDR2 from the germline V gene are SQVTM and ANQGSEA. This CDR3 comprises 17 residues. The CDR3 sequence is CSVEGRGSGSSYNEQFF. In DNA form, the CDR3 reads TGCAGCGTTGAAGGGCGGGGTAGCGGGAGCTCCTACAATGAGCAGTTCTTC.

This chain links TRBV19 with TRBJ2-6; 8 nucleotides match TRBD1. CDR1 is LNHDA, CDR2 SQIVND, per germline (reference sequence). The trim removed 7 bases at V and 2 bases at J, leaving 7 bases unmatched. The CDR3 is made up of 16 amino acids. CDR3 sequence reads: CASMGRGRAGANVLTF. The CDR3 region has the DNA TGTGCCAGTATGGGCAGGGGGCGAGCTGGGGCCAACGTCCTGACTTTC.

J is TRBJ2-1 and V is TRBV7-2, with D tentatively TRBD2 (5 bases). The CDR3 length is 15 residues. V was cut by 1 base and J by 5 bases, with 12 bases left in between. Germline CDR1 reads SGHTA; CDR2 reads FQGNSA. CDR3 residues: CASSLGGRVNNEQFF. The CDR3 coding sequence is TGTGCCAGCAGCTTAGGAGGGAGAGTCAACAATGAGCAGTTCTTC.

The chain couples TRBV5-1 to TRBJ2-1; 11 bases fit TRBD2. The CDR3 contains 15 residues. Germline V lookup: CDR1 SGHRS, CDR2 YFSETQ. Trimming removed 2 bases from V and 6 bases from J; junction bases left unmatched: 4. In DNA form, the CDR3 reads TGCGCCAGCAGCTTACTAGCGGGAGAGGGCAATGAGCAGTTCTTC. The encoded protein is CASSLLAGEGNEQFF.

To note about this clone: Within the sample, other DNA sequences also encode this same CDR3. This chain joins TRBV29-1 and TRBJ1-5, with 10 bases fitting TRBD1. The V gene's germline CDR1 is SQVTM and CDR2 ANQGSEA. Unmatched junction bases numbered 0, after V lost 6 bases and J lost 1 base. This CDR3 has 13 amino acids. CDR3 bases: TGCAGCGTGGGACAGGGGAGCAATCAGCCCCAGCATTTT. This codes for CSVGQGSNQPQHF. The complete variable domain, with remaining parts taken from reference TRBV29-1 and TRBJ1-5, reads SAVISQKPSRDICQRGTSLTIQCQVDSQVTMMFWYRQQPGQSLTLIATANQGSEATYESGFVIDKFPISRPNLTFSTLTVSNMSPEDSSIYLCSVGQGSNQPQHFGDGTRLSIL.

J is TRBJ1-2 and V is TRBV5-1; D is possibly TRBD1 (5 bases). Trimming took 1 base from V and 2 from J, leaving 12 bases between them. The CDR3 loop spans 15 amino acids. CDR1 is SGHRS and CDR2 is YFSETQ in the germline V gene. CDR3 sequence: CASSLRVGANYGYTF. The CDR3 DNA is TGCGCCAGCAGCTTGAGGGTAGGGGCCAACTATGGCTACACCTTC.

The chain employs TRBV2 and TRBJ1-1; 7 bases fit TRBD1. The germline CDR1 and CDR2 sequences are SNHLY and FYNNEI. Trimming removed 6 bases from V and 4 bases from J; junction bases left unmatched: 5. The CDR3 extends over 13 amino acids. CDR3 sequence reads: CASRTGPSTEAFF. The CDR3 DNA reads TGTGCCAGCAGGACAGGGCCTAGCACTGAAGCTTTCTTT.

The chain is built from TRBV4-3 and TRBJ2-3; a possible D gene is TRBD2 (6 bases). This CDR3 is 17 amino acids long. Germline lookup yields CDR1 LGHNA and CDR2 YSLEER. V was trimmed by 5 bases and J by 2 bases, leaving 20 bases between them. The CDR3 DNA reads TGCGCCAGCAGCAAAGCCTCTGCGGCGGGGATCACAGATACGCAGTATTTT. It specifies CASSKASAAGITDTQYF.

This chain uses TRBV3-1 (or the pseudogene TRBV3-2) with TRBJ2-5, with a weak D call TRBD2 (6 bases). Per germline, CDR1 LGHDT and CDR2 YNNKEL (reference sequence). This CDR3 contains 14 residues. With 4 bases removed from V and 1 base from J, the gap between germline ends came to 10 bases. The CDR3 DNA reads as TGTGCCAGCAGCCCAGGGACTGCCCAAGAGACCCAGTACTTC. This encodes CASSPGTAQETQYF.

The rearrangement uses TRBV2 and TRBJ2-1, with TRBD2 matching over 7 bases. Germline loops: CDR1 SNHLY, CDR2 FYNNEI. V shed 6 bases and J 8 bases; nucleotides not matched to a gene: 10. The CDR3 is 14 amino acids. CDR3 protein: CASRPTLAGYEQFF. CDR3 DNA sequence: TGTGCCAGCAGACCTACCTTAGCGGGTTATGAGCAGTTCTTC.

The V call is TRBV19, the J call TRBJ1-6, with 9 bases aligning to TRBD1. Trimming removed 5 bases from V and 3 bases from J; junction bases left unmatched: 8. Germline V gene lookup returns CDR1 LNHDA and CDR2 SQIVND (reference sequence). The CDR3 length is 17 residues. The CDR3 DNA reads TGTGCCAGTAGTCTCCGGGACAGGGCAGGCTATAATTCACCCCTCCACTTT. It encodes CASSLRDRAGYNSPLHF. The entire variable domain, with the rest obtained from reference TRBV19 and TRBJ1-6, is as follows: DGGITQSPKYLFRKEGQNVTLSCEQNLNHDAMYWYRQDPGQGLRLIYYSQIVNDFQKGDIAEGYSVSREKKESFPLTVTSAQKNPTAFYLCASSLRDRAGYNSPLHFGNGTRLTVT.

J is TRBJ1-4 and V is TRBV5-1, with D tentatively TRBD1 (6 bases). The CDR3 has 17 residues. Germline V gene lookup returns CDR1 SGHRS and CDR2 YFSETQ. V was clipped by 0 bases and J by 4 bases, with 16 bases between them. CDR3 region: CASSLGPFRGYNEKLFF. The CDR3 DNA is TGCGCCAGCAGCTTGGGCCCCTTTAGGGGGTATAATGAAAAACTGTTTTTT.

This clone came up once. The chain links TRBV19 to TRBJ1-3, with a possible D match to TRBD1 (6 bases). Trimming shortened V by 0 bases and J by 3 bases, and 15 bases separated the two germline ends. This CDR3 is 17 amino acids long. Germline CDR1 LNHDA, CDR2 SQIVND (reference sequence). The CDR3 DNA follows: TGTGCCAGTAGTATAGACCAGCGAGGGGGTTATGGAAACACCATATATTTT. It encodes CASSIDQRGGYGNTIYF.

This chain connects TRBV5-1 to TRBJ2-1, with 9 bases aligning to TRBD2. Trimming removed 3 bases from V and 0 bases from J; junction bases left unmatched: 1. CDR1 and CDR2 from the germline V gene are SGHRS and YFSETQ. There are 15 residues in the CDR3. CDR3 region: CASSSLAGSYNEQFF. DNA for the CDR3: TGCGCCAGCAGCTCACTAGCGGGCTCCTACAATGAGCAGTTCTTC.

The V and J genes are TRBV7-2 and TRBJ1-2; D is uncertain. Germline CDR1 reads SGHTA; CDR2 reads FQGNSA. The CDR3 extends over 14 amino acids. V was pared by 3 bases and J by 5 bases, with 13 bases between. The CDR3 is CASSFYQTGYGYTF. CDR3 nucleotide sequence: TGTGCCAGCAGCTTTTACCAAACGGGGTATGGCTACACCTTC.

The DNA of the CDR3 is TGTGCCAGCAGCCCCCGACAGGGTAGGCTACTGGGCTATGGCTACACCTTC. This gives the protein CASSPRQGRLLGYGYTF. The gene calls are TRBV7-2 and TRBJ1-2; TRBD1 agrees at 7 bases. CDR3 size: 17 residues. CDR1 and CDR2 from the germline V gene are SGHTA and FQGNSA. Losses at the gene ends were 5 bases for V and 4 bases for J; bases not matched to a gene: 16. The full variable domain, its missing parts supplied by reference TRBV7-2 and TRBJ1-2, is GAGVSQSPSNKVTEKGKDVELRCDPISGHTALYWYRQSLGQGLEFLIYFQGNSAPDKSGLPSDRFSAERTGGSVSTLTIQRTQQEDSAVYLCASSPRQGRLLGYGYTFGSGTRLTVV.

This clone was detected once. The chain couples TRBV7-6 to TRBJ1-1; TRBD1 matches 9 bases. Per the germline V gene, CDR1 is SGHVS and CDR2 is FNYEAQ. This CDR3 is 17 amino acids long. Unmatched junction bases numbered 13, after V lost 5 bases and J lost 3 bases. CDR3 protein: CASSPEGQGKSDTEAFF. The DNA of the CDR3 is TGTGCCAGCAGCCCTGAGGGACAGGGAAAGTCGGACACTGAAGCTTTCTTT.

V usage is TRBV19 and J usage is TRBJ1-1; D perhaps matches TRBD1 (5 bases). The CDR3 has 13 residues. The V and J ends lost 2 bases and 7 bases respectively, with 11 bases between them. Germline V gives CDR1 LNHDA, CDR2 SQIVND (reference sequence). The CDR3 spells CASSISLDNEAFF. CDR3 DNA: TGTGCCAGTAGTATAAGCCTGGACAATGAAGCTTTCTTT.

V is TRBV5-1 and J is TRBJ2-2; maybe TRBD1 (6 bases). From germline, CDR1 is SGHRS and CDR2 YFSETQ. CDR3 length: 13 amino acids. V lost 4 bases and J lost 6, with 10 bases in between. This CDR3 reads CASSQQGSGELFF. CDR3 DNA: TGCGCCAGCAGCCAACAGGGCTCCGGGGAGCTGTTTTTT.

The V and J genes are TRBV20-1 and TRBJ2-7, with 8 bases aligning to TRBD2. Germline CDR1 is DFQATT and CDR2 is SNEGSKA (reference sequence). The CDR3 extends over 11 amino acids. The CDR3, as DNA: TGCGCAGCCGGGAGGGCCTACGAGCAGTACTTC. As protein: CAAGRAYEQYF.

Written as DNA, the CDR3 is TGTGCCAGCAGCCAGGGGGTGGGACAGATCTACGAGCAGTACTTC. This sequence encodes CASSQGVGQIYEQYF. This chain joins TRBV14 and TRBJ2-7; 7 positions match TRBD1. This CDR3 has 15 amino acids. The V segment lost 3 bases and the J segment 3 bases; nucleotides outside the gene matches: 8. Germline lookup yields CDR1 SGHDN and CDR2 FVKESK.

The V gene is TRBV7-9, the J gene TRBJ2-7; unclear D gene. This CDR3 is 12 amino acids long. Germline-derived CDR1 and CDR2 are SEHNR and FQNEAQ (reference sequence). V was clipped by 2 bases and J by 10 bases, with 12 bases between them. The CDR3 nucleotides read TGTGCCAGCAGCTTATCCTCAAGACACCAGTACTTC. As protein: CASSLSSRHQYF.

In regard to this clone: Other DNA sequences in this sample translate to the same CDR3. The V call is TRBV30, the J call TRBJ1-1; 7 bases fit TRBD1. The CDR3 runs 13 residues. Trimming removed 4 bases from V and 1 base from J; junction bases left unmatched: 3. CDR1 and CDR2 from the germline V gene are GTSNPN and SVGIG (reference sequence). The CDR3 spells CAWNRGGNTEAFF. The CDR3 DNA is TGTGCCTGGAACAGGGGTGGGAACACTGAAGCTTTCTTT.

Points on this clone: The same CDR3 is also encoded by other DNA sequences in this sample. V is TRBV27 and J is TRBJ2-7; 9 bases align to TRBD1. V lost 6 bases and J lost 0; bases outside the gene matches: 3. There are 14 residues in the CDR3. CDR1 is MNHEY, CDR2 SMNVEV, per germline (reference sequence). The CDR3 spells CASRRTGASYEQYF. The DNA of the CDR3 is TGTGCCAGCAGGCGGACAGGGGCCTCCTACGAGCAGTACTTC.

This clone has just one count. This chain connects TRBV27 to TRBJ2-6; 11 bases agree with TRBD1. CDR3 length equals 18 residues. With 5 bases clipped from V and 1 base from J, the junction kept 7 bases outside the gene matches. The germline gives CDR1 MNHEY, CDR2 SMNVEV (reference sequence). Written as DNA, the CDR3 is TGTGCCAGCAGTGTAAGGGACAGGGGGATTTCTGGGGCCAACGTCCTGACTTTC. Translation gives CASSVRDRGISGANVLTF.

In this sample, this clone turned up a few times. This chain connects TRBV19 to TRBJ2-7, with a weak D call TRBD1 (6 bases). V lost 5 bases to trimming and J lost 2 bases, with 16 bases between them. CDR3 size: 15 residues. The germline gives CDR1 LNHDA, CDR2 SQIVND (reference sequence). CDR3 bases: TGTGCCAGTAGTGCCTCCTCGGGACATACCTACGAGCAGTACTTC. Amino acid sequence: CASSASSGHTYEQYF.